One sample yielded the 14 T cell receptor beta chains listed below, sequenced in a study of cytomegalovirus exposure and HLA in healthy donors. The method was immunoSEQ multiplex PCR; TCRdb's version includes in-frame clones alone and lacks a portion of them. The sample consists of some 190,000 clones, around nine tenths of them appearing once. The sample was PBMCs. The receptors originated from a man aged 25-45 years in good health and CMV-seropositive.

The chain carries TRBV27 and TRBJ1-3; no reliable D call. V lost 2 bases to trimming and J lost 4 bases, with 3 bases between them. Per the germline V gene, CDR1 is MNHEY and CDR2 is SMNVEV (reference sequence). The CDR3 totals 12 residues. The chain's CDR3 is CASSLPGNTIYF. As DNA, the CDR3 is TGTGCCAGCAGTTTACCGGGAAACACCATATATTTT.

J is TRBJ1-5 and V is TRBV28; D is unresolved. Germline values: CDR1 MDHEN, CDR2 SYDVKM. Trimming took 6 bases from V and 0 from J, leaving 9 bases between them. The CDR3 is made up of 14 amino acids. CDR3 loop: CASSDNFSNQPQHF. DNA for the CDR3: TGTGCCAGCAGCGATAATTTTAGCAATCAGCCCCAGCATTTT.

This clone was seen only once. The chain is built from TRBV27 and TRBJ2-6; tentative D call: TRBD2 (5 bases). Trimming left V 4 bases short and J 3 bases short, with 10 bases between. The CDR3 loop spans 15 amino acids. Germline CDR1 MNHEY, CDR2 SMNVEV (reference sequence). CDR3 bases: TGTGCCAGCAGTTCTAAACTAGGTGGGGCCAACGTCCTGACTTTC. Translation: CASSSKLGGANVLTF. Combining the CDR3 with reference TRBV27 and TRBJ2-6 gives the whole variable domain EAQVTQNPRYLITVTGKKLTVTCSQNMNHEYMSWYRQDPGLGLRQIYYSMNVEVTDKGDVPEGYKVSRKEKRNFPLILESPSPNQTSLYFCASSSKLGGANVLTFGAGSRLTVL.

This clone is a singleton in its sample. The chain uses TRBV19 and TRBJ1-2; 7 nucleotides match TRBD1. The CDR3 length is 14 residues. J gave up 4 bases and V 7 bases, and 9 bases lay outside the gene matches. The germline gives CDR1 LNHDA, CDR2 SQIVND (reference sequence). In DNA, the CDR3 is TGTGCCAGTACTGTGACAGGGTCGAGCTATGGCTACACCTTC. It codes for CASTVTGSSYGYTF.

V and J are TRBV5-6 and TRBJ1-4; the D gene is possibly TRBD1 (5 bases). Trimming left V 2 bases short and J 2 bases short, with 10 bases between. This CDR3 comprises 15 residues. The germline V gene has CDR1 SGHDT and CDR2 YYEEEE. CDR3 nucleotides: TGTGCCAGCAGCTTTTTCCGGGACACTAATGAAAAACTGTTTTTT. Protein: CASSFFRDTNEKLFF. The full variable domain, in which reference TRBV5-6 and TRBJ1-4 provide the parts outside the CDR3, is DAGVTQSPTHLIKTRGQQVTLRCSPKSGHDTVSWYQQALGQGPQFIFQYYEEEERQRGNFPDRFSGHQFPNYSSELNVNALLLGDSALYLCASSFFRDTNEKLFFGSGTQLSVL.

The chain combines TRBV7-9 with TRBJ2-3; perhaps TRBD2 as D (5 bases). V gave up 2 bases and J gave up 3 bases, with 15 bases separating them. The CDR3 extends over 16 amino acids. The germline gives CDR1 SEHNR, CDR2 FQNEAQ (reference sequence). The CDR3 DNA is TGTGCCAGCAGCTTAAGTCCAGCGGTTGGGACAGATACGCAGTATTTT. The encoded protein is CASSLSPAVGTDTQYF.

CDR3 amino acids: CASSSWTNHNEQFF. The CDR3 bases are TGCGCCAGCAGCTCGTGGACAAACCACAATGAGCAGTTCTTC. The rearrangement links TRBV5-1 to TRBJ2-1, with D possibly being TRBD1 (5 bases). The ends were cut back, 3 bases at V and 5 bases at J, with 12 bases in the middle. This CDR3 is built from 14 residues. The V gene's germline CDR1 is SGHRS and CDR2 YFSETQ.

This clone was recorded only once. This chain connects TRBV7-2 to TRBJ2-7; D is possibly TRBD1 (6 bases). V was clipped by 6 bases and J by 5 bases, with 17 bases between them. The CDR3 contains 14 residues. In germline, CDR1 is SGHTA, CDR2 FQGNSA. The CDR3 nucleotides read TGTGCCAGCAGGGCTAAGGGGGTGAGAGACGAGCAGTACTTC. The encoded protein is CASRAKGVRDEQYF.

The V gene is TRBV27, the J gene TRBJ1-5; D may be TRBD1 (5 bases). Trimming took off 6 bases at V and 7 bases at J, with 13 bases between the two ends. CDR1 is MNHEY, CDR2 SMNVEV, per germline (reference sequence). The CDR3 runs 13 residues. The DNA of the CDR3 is TGTGCCAGCAGATCGCGGGGGGGGCAGCCCCAGCATTTT. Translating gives CASRSRGGQPQHF.

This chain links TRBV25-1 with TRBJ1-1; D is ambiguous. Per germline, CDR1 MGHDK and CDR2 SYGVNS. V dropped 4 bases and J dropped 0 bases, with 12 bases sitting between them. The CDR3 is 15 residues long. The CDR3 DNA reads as TGTGCCAGCAGTGGACAAGGAGTCATGAACACTGAAGCTTTCTTT. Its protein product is CASSGQGVMNTEAFF.

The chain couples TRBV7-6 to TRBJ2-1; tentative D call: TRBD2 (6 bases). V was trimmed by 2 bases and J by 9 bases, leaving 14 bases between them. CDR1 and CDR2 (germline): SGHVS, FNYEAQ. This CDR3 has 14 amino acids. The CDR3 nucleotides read TGTGCCAGCAGCTTAAGCCGGGGGTCGGGTGAGCAGTTCTTC. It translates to CASSLSRGSGEQFF.

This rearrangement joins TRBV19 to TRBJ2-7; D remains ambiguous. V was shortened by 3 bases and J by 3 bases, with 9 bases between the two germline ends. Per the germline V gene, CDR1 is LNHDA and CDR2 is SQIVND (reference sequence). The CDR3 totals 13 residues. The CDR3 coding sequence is TGTGCCAGTAGTATCCGCCCCGACTACGAGCAGTACTTC. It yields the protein CASSIRPDYEQYF.

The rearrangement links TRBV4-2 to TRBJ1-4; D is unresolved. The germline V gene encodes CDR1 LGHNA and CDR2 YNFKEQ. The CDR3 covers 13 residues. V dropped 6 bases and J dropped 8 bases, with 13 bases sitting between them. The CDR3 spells CASRLVEVEKLFF. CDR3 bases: TGTGCCAGCAGACTAGTCGAGGTCGAAAAACTGTTTTTT.

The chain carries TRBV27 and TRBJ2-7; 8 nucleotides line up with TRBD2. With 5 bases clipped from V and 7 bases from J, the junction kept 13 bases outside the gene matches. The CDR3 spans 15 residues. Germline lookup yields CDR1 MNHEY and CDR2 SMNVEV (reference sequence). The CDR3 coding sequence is TGTGCCAGCAGTCCCAGCGGGGGCCAATACAGGGAGCAGTACTTC. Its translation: CASSPSGGQYREQYF.